The 25 T cell receptor beta chains below come from one sample, sequenced in a study of beta chain features in type 1 diabetes. The whole isolated RNA underwent reverse transcription, so sequencing captured expressed TCRB transcripts. Profiling relied on immunoSEQ multiplex PCR, and the TCRdb table lists in-frame clones only, not all of them. The sample includes 200,000 to 250,000 clones, about 30% of them seen just once. Sequenced: central memory CD4+ T cells from blood. These receptors were obtained from a man aged 25 to 40 in good health.

This clone came up many times. CDR3 DNA: TGCGCCAGCAGCTTGGTAGACAGGCGCACGTACGAGCAGTACTTC. Translation gives CASSLVDRRTYEQYF. The rearrangement uses TRBV5-1 and TRBJ2-7; D possibly corresponds to TRBD1 (6 bases). V was shortened by 0 bases and J by 4 bases, with 14 bases between the two germline ends. Germline CDR1 SGHRS, CDR2 YFSETQ. This CDR3 spans 15 amino acids.

V is TRBV5-1 and J is TRBJ2-5; D gene ambiguous. Judging by the DNA end, TRBJ2-7 fits better; the J call may be wrong. The CDR3 covers 13 residues. CDR1 is SGHRS, CDR2 YFSETQ, per germline. CDR3 amino acids: CASSLTQTGEQYF. DNA for the CDR3: TGCGCCAGCAGCTTGACACAAACGGGCGAGCAGTACTTC.

The sample holds a few counts of this clone. The rearrangement joins TRBV6-5 to TRBJ1-2, with D unresolved. The length of the CDR3 is 11 residues. Deletions cut 6 bases from V and 8 bases from J, with 10 bases between. The germline V gene encodes CDR1 MNHEY and CDR2 SVGAGI. This chain's CDR3 is CASRHVGGYTF. The CDR3, as DNA: TGTGCCAGCAGGCACGTAGGCGGCTACACCTTC.

This clone has only a few counts. CDR3 in amino acids: CASSLGLAVNYEQYF. The CDR3 coding sequence is TGTGCCAGCAGCTTAGGACTAGCGGTAAACTACGAGCAGTACTTC. This chain links TRBV7-2 with TRBJ2-7; 9 bases fit TRBD2. The length of the CDR3 is 15 residues. Germline trimming cut 1 base from V and 3 bases from J; bases unmatched to any gene: 4. The germline CDR1 and CDR2 sequences are SGHTA and FQGNSA.

This rearrangement joins TRBV30 to TRBJ2-7; 7 bases line up with TRBD1. The V and J ends lost 2 bases and 6 bases, in that order; junction bases with no gene match: 10. CDR1 GTSNPN and CDR2 SVGIG come from the germline V gene (reference sequence). This CDR3 is built from 14 residues. CDR3 coding DNA: TGTGCCTGGAGTATGGGACAGCGAGGGGCCGAGCAGTACTTC. This encodes CAWSMGQRGAEQYF. Complete variable domain (other parts from reference TRBV30 and TRBJ2-7): SQTIHQWPATLVQPVGSPLSLECTVEGTSNPNLYWYRQAAGRGLQLLFYSVGIGQISSEVPQNLSASRPQDRQFILSSKKLLLSDSGFYLCAWSMGQRGAEQYFGPGTRLTVT.

The table lists this clone with many counts. Within the sample, other DNA sequences also encode this same CDR3. The chain joins TRBV7-2 to TRBJ1-5; D unclear. The CDR3 length is 15 residues. CDR1 SGHTA and CDR2 FQGNSA come from the germline V gene. Trimming took off 1 base at V and 1 base at J, with 8 bases between the two ends. The CDR3 reads CASSLDGSSNQPQHF. CDR3 bases: TGTGCCAGCAGCTTAGATGGGAGCAGCAATCAGCCCCAGCATTTT.

The sample holds a few counts of this clone. The CDR3 bases are TGTGCCACCAGCAGACATAACCCTGGGGGGACATTCTCCTACAATGAGCAGTTCTTC. It yields the protein CATSRHNPGGTFSYNEQFF. V usage is TRBV15 and J usage is TRBJ2-1; D might be TRBD1 or TRBD2, each matching 6 bases. Germline values: CDR1 LNHNV, CDR2 YYDKDF (reference sequence). Trimming cost V 2 bases and J 0 bases, with 20 bases left between them. The CDR3 contains 19 residues.

The V call is TRBV2, the J call TRBJ1-2, with 8 bases that match TRBD1. Per the germline V gene, CDR1 is SNHLY and CDR2 is FYNNEI. The trim removed 5 bases at V and 3 bases at J, leaving 2 bases unmatched. The CDR3 runs to 13 residues. The CDR3 region has the DNA TGTGCCAGCAGTCCGGACAGGGACTATGGCTACACCTTC. It codes for CASSPDRDYGYTF.

This clone occurred many times. V is TRBV9 and J is TRBJ1-1; D is unclear. The CDR3 runs to 13 residues. The V end lost 4 bases, the J end lost 4 bases, and 11 bases lay between the germline ends. CDR1 SGDLS and CDR2 YYNGEE come from the germline V gene. The CDR3, as DNA: TGTGCCAGCAGCTACCGGATAACCACTGAAGCTTTCTTT. This translates into CASSYRITTEAFF.

The genes are TRBV28 and TRBJ2-5, with 11 nucleotides matching TRBD2. With 5 bases clipped from V and 2 bases from J, the junction kept 7 bases outside the gene matches. This CDR3 comprises 16 residues. Germline V gene sequence: CDR1 MDHEN, CDR2 SYDVKM. CDR3: CASSVMTSGKQETQYF. In DNA form, the CDR3 reads TGTGCCAGCAGTGTCATGACTAGCGGGAAACAAGAGACCCAGTACTTC.

DNA of the CDR3: TGCGCCAGCAGCCCGGGAGGACAGGTTTCCTACGAGCAGTACTTC. Protein product: CASSPGGQVSYEQYF. V gene TRBV5-1 combines with J gene TRBJ2-7; D assignment may be TRBD1 or TRBD2 (7 bases each). V lost 4 bases to trimming and J lost 1 base, with 15 bases between them. The V gene's germline CDR1 is SGHRS and CDR2 YFSETQ. There are 15 residues in the CDR3. The entire variable domain, with the rest obtained from reference TRBV5-1 and TRBJ2-7, is as follows: KAGVTQTPRYLIKTRGQQVTLSCSPISGHRSVSWYQQTPGQGLQFLFEYFSETQRNKGNFPGRFSGRQFSNSRSEMNVSTLELGDSALYLCASSPGGQVSYEQYFGPGTRLTVT.

The chain couples TRBV2 to TRBJ2-1, with 10 positions matching TRBD2. The CDR3 has 16 amino acids. V lost 8 bases and J lost 1; bases outside the gene matches: 8. CDR1 and CDR2 (germline): SNHLY, FYNNEI. CDR3 sequence reads: CASRRTSGTSYNEQFF. CDR3 coding DNA: TGTGCCAGCCGAAGGACTAGCGGTACTTCCTACAATGAGCAGTTCTTC. Complete variable domain (other parts from reference TRBV2 and TRBJ2-1): EPEVTQTPSHQVTQMGQEVILRCVPISNHLYFYWYRQILGQKVEFLVSFYNNEISEKSEIFDDQFSVERPDGSNFTLKIRSTKLEDSAMYFCASRRTSGTSYNEQFFGPGTRLTVL.

The rearrangement joins TRBV5-1 to TRBJ1-1, with 7 bases that match TRBD1. After removal of 3 bases from V and 0 bases from J, the junction contained 5 bases not matched to a gene. Germline loops: CDR1 SGHRS, CDR2 YFSETQ. The CDR3 loop spans 15 amino acids. CDR3 sequence: CASSSRQGLNTEAFF. The DNA of the CDR3 is TGCGCCAGCAGCTCCCGACAGGGACTGAACACTGAAGCTTTCTTT. The whole variable domain, filled in from reference TRBV5-1 and TRBJ1-1, reads KAGVTQTPRYLIKTRGQQVTLSCSPISGHRSVSWYQQTPGQGLQFLFEYFSETQRNKGNFPGRFSGRQFSNSRSEMNVSTLELGDSALYLCASSSRQGLNTEAFFGQGTRLTVV.

V gene TRBV30 combines with J gene TRBJ1-6; unclear D gene. The CDR3 totals 14 residues. Germline values: CDR1 GTSNPN, CDR2 SVGIG (reference sequence). The V gene lost 3 bases and the J gene lost 10 bases, with 16 bases spanning the gap. In DNA, the CDR3 is TGTGCCTGGAGGCAGACGGGCGGAAACTCACCCCTCCACTTT. Residues: CAWRQTGGNSPLHF.

The chain carries TRBV6-1 and TRBJ2-5; maybe TRBD2 (6 bases). The CDR3 runs 15 residues. V lost 1 base and J 4 bases, leaving 13 bases between the germline ends. The germline gives CDR1 MNHNS, CDR2 SASEGT. The CDR3 DNA sequence: TGTGCCAGCAGTGAAGAGGCAGGGCGGGGAGAGACCCAGTACTTC. It translates to CASSEEAGRGETQYF.

This clone was seen a few times. V gene TRBV7-2 combines with J gene TRBJ2-5; 12 bases fit TRBD2. Germline-derived CDR1 and CDR2 are SGHTA and FQGNSA. J gave up 5 bases and V 3 bases, and 10 bases lay outside the gene matches. The CDR3 is 17 residues long. The CDR3 loop is CASSLSSGRAVEETQYF. The CDR3 nucleotides read TGTGCCAGCAGCTTGTCTAGCGGGAGGGCCGTCGAGGAGACCCAGTACTTC.

This clone was seen more than once but under ten times. V and J are TRBV28 and TRBJ2-1; possibly TRBD1 or TRBD2 for D (6 bases each). Germline V CDR1 and CDR2: MDHEN, SYDVKM. The CDR3 spans 16 residues. V gave up 5 bases and J gave up 7 bases, with 21 bases separating them. The CDR3 nucleotides are TGTGCCAGCAGTCGACGGGGGCAGGGCAATTGGAATGAGCAGTTCTTC. Translating it yields CASSRRGQGNWNEQFF.

The chain combines TRBV5-1 with TRBJ2-3, with 10 positions matching TRBD2. V was pared by 4 bases and J by 4 bases, with 3 bases of the junction left unmatched. The germline V gene has CDR1 SGHRS and CDR2 YFSETQ. This CDR3 spans 14 amino acids. DNA of the CDR3: TGCGCCAGCAGCGGGACTAGCGTTCCAGATACGCAGTATTTT. Encoded protein: CASSGTSVPDTQYF.

In its sample, this clone was seen a few times. This rearrangement joins TRBV11-2 to TRBJ2-1, with D uncertain. Germline CDR1 and CDR2: SGHAT and FQNNGV. The CDR3 is 15 residues long. Trimming left V 0 bases short and J 0 bases short, with 6 bases between. The CDR3 coding sequence is TGTGCCAGCAGCTTAGAGGGAAGCTCCTACAATGAGCAGTTCTTC. It encodes CASSLEGSSYNEQFF.

To note about this clone: It may be a read error: a sequence one base away is much more abundant. This chain connects TRBV7-2 to TRBJ2-1, with a possible D match to TRBD2 (6 bases). The V gene lost 5 bases and the J gene lost 2 bases, with 16 bases spanning the gap. The germline V gene encodes CDR1 SGHTA and CDR2 FQGNSA. CDR3 length: 16 amino acids. CDR3 DNA sequence: TGTGCCAGCAGCGTAGGGCGGGGAGTGGCCTACAATGAGCAGTTCTTC. As protein: CASSVGRGVAYNEQFF.

The chain has TRBV29-1 and TRBJ2-5; perhaps TRBD2 as D (6 bases). Trimming shortened V by 7 bases and J by 8 bases, and 14 bases separated the two germline ends. Germline lookup yields CDR1 SQVTM and CDR2 ANQGSEA. The CDR3 has 11 amino acids. The DNA for the CDR3 is TGCAGCGGGGGCGGAGGGGCAACCCAGTACTTC. Translated, it gives CSGGGGATQYF. The variable domain in full, with the rest retrieved from reference TRBV29-1 and TRBJ2-5, is SAVISQKPSRDICQRGTSLTIQCQVDSQVTMMFWYRQQPGQSLTLIATANQGSEATYESGFVIDKFPISRPNLTFSTLTVSNMSPEDSSIYLCSGGGGATQYFGPGTRLLVL.

This clone was observed a handful of times. V is TRBV10-3 and J is TRBJ1-5, with TRBD1 matching 7 bases. Germline trimming cut 7 bases from V and 2 bases from J; bases unmatched to any gene: 5. Germline V gene lookup returns CDR1 ENHRY and CDR2 SYGVKD. The CDR3 extends over 14 amino acids. The CDR3 nucleotides are TGTGCCATCAACCAACAGGGGCGCAATCAGCCCCAGCATTTT. Its protein product is CAINQQGRNQPQHF.

The J gene is TRBJ2-7, the V gene TRBV29-1, with unresolved D. Between the trimmed V and J ends, which lost 3 bases and 0 bases, there was a span of 9 bases. The CDR3 runs 13 residues. Germline V CDR1 and CDR2: SQVTM, ANQGSEA. Here the CDR3 reads CSVDGSGSYEQYF. DNA for the CDR3: TGCAGCGTTGATGGGTCAGGCTCCTACGAGCAGTACTTC.

In this sample, this clone turned up a few times. J is TRBJ2-1 and V is TRBV30, with TRBD2 matching 11 bases. Trimming took 1 base from V and 7 from J; bases not matched to a gene: 6. The CDR3 has 15 amino acids. CDR1 GTSNPN and CDR2 SVGIG come from the germline V gene (reference sequence). The CDR3 nucleotides are TGTGCCTGGAGTGATACTAGCGGGGGATATAATGAGCAGTTCTTC. Protein product: CAWSDTSGGYNEQFF. Complete variable domain (other parts from reference TRBV30 and TRBJ2-1): SQTIHQWPATLVQPVGSPLSLECTVEGTSNPNLYWYRQAAGRGLQLLFYSVGIGQISSEVPQNLSASRPQDRQFILSSKKLLLSDSGFYLCAWSDTSGGYNEQFFGPGTRLTVL.

This clone was seen only a few times. The chain combines TRBV12-5 with TRBJ2-2; 8 nucleotides agree with TRBD1. J lost 4 bases, V lost 3 bases, and 7 bases had no gene match. The CDR3 covers 16 residues. Germline lookup yields CDR1 LGHNT and CDR2 FRNRAP. CDR3 sequence reads: CASGLLPGQATGELFF. The CDR3, as DNA: TGTGCTAGTGGTTTACTTCCGGGACAGGCCACCGGGGAGCTGTTTTTT.